This T cell receptor (beta chain) originates from a study of CD8 T cells in ankylosing spondylitis (dated by TCRdb to about 2017). Describing the broader study: The study profiled T cell receptor beta repertoires in healthy donors and ankylosing spondylitis patients to find disease-linked TCR variants. The full study cohort comprised 20 to 25 ankylosing spondylitis patients and 110 or so healthy donors. Peripheral blood samples were taken, and synovial fluid was additionally collected from ankylosing spondylitis patients.

On the study overall, not on this receptor specifically: In peripheral blood, the disease-linked clones were found at relatively low frequencies and had a CD8+ phenotype. The disease-linked clones were reported as significantly enriched in matched synovial fluid samples from ankylosing spondylitis patients. Some TCR beta motif variants had previously been reported in synovial fluid and blood of reactive arthritis patients, which suggested common disease-initiation mechanisms. A TCR beta motif of about 8 highly homologous amino acid variants appeared characteristic of blood from ankylosing spondylitis patients.

As to this clonotype: Its antigen remains unidentified. No much larger clone exists at a distance of one base, and base qualities are not known.

The sequencer listed for this sample is Illumina HiSeq 2500. Quantitative 5'-RACE with molecular barcodes was the method used to prepare the TCR beta libraries. The source study handled its data this way. A new computational method based on a probabilistic model of VDJ rearrangement was used to identify disease-linked TCR variants. TCRdb's own reprocessing of the public reads used fastp at Q25 and MiXCR and kept productive beta chains. Each entry is one CDR3 protein sequence, shown with its most common DNA and genes. The V and J calls follow TCRdb's processing rather than the paper's. Across this sample there are a few hundred thousand distinct CDR3 sequences, with approximately 8% seen only once. About 14% of the sample belongs to the ten largest clones. This TCR was recovered from a male donor with ankylosing spondylitis. Sequencing was performed on blood, either unsorted or a sorted T cell fraction (not recorded which).

The CDR3 here reads CASSLPSGGWNEKLFF. The nucleotide sequence is TGTGCCAGCAGTCTTCCGTCAGGGGGGTGGAATGAAAAACTGTTTTTT. The sequence joins TRBV5-5 to TRBJ1-4, with 7 bases matching TRBD1. The germline V gene (reference sequence) supplies CDR1 SGHKS and CDR2 YYEKEE. Including the terminal cysteine and phenylalanine, the CDR3 comprises 16 residues. Only the CDR3 portion is preserved as DNA: 48 bases, with reading frame beginning at the first base. Ends trimmed: V by 5 bases, J by 5 bases; bases unmatched to a gene: 12.